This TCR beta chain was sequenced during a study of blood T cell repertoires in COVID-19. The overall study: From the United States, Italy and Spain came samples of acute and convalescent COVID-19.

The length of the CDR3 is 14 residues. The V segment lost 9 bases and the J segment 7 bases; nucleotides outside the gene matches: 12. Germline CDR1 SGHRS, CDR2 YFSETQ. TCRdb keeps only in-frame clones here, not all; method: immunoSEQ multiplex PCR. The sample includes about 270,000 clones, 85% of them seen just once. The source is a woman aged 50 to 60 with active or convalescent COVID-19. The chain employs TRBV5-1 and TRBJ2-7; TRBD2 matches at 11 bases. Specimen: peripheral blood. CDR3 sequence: CATRLTSGIVEQYF. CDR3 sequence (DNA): TGCGCCACAAGATTGACTAGCGGGATAGTGGAGCAGTACTTC.